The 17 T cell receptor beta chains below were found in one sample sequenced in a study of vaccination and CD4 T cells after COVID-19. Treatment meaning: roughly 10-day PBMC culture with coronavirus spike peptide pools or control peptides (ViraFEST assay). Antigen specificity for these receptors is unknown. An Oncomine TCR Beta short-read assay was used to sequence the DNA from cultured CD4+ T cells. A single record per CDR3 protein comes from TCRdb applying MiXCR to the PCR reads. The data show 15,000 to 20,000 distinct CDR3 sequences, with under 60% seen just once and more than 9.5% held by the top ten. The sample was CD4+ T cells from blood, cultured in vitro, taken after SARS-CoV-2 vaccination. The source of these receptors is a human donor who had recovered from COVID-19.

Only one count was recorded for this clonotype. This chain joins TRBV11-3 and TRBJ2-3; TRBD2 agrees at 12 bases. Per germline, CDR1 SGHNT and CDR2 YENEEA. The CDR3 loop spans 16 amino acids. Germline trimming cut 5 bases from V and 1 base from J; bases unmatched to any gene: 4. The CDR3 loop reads CASSLRLAGGTDTQYF. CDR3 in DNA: TGTGCCAGCAGCCTACGACTAGCGGGAGGCACAGATACGCAGTATTTT.

As DNA, the CDR3 is TGCAGTGCTCCCCGGACAGGGGGCGACTTTGGCAAAAACATTCAGTACTTC. The encoded protein is CSAPRTGGDFGKNIQYF. The V and J genes are TRBV20-1 and TRBJ2-4; TRBD1 agrees at 11 bases. The CDR3 length is 17 residues. Germline V gene sequence: CDR1 DFQATT, CDR2 SNEGSKA (reference sequence). V lost 5 bases and J lost 3; bases outside the gene matches: 12.

For the CDR3, the DNA is TGTGCCAGCATCCCCACCGGTGGCAACACTGAAGCTTTCTTT. Its protein product is CASIPTGGNTEAFF. The chain has TRBV28 and TRBJ1-1; D unresolved. Germline assignment: CDR1 MDHEN and CDR2 SYDVKM. The CDR3 covers 14 residues. Between the trimmed V and J ends, which lost 7 bases and 2 bases, there was a span of 14 bases.

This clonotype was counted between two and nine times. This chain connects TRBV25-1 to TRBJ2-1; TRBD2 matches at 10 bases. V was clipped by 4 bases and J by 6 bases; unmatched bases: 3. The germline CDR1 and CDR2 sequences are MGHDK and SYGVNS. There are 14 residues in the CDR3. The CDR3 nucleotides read TGTGCCAGCAGTGGGACTAGCGGCCCCAATGAGCAGTTCTTC. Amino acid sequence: CASSGTSGPNEQFF.

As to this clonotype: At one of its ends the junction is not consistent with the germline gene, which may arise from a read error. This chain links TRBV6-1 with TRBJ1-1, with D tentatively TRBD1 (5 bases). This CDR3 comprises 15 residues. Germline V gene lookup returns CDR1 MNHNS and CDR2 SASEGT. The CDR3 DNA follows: TGTGCCATCAGTGATGGGGTCCTACGGGGGACTGAAGCTTTCTTT. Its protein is CAISDGVLRGTEAFF.

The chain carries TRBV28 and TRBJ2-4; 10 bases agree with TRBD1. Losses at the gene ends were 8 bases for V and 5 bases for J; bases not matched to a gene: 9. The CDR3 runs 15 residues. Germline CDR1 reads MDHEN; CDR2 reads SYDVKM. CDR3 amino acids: CASSDRGLRENIQYF. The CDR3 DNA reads TGTGCCAGCTCCGACAGGGGGCTTCGCGAAAACATTCAGTACTTC.

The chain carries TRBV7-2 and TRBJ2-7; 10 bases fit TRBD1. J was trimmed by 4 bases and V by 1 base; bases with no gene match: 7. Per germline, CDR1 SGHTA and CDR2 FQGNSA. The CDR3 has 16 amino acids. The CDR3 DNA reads TGTGCCAGCAGCTTAGGACAGGGGGCGCAGAGGTACGAGCAGTACTTC. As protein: CASSLGQGAQRYEQYF.

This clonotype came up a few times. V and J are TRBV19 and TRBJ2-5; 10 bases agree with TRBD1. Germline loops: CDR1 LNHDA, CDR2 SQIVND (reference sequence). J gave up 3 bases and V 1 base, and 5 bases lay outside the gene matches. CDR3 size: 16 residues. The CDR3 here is CASSIGAGTGEETQYF. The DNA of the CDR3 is TGTGCCAGTAGTATAGGGGCCGGGACAGGGGAAGAGACCCAGTACTTC. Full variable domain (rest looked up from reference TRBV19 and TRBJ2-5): DGGITQSPKYLFRKEGQNVTLSCEQNLNHDAMYWYRQDPGQGLRLIYYSQIVNDFQKGDIAEGYSVSREKKESFPLTVTSAQKNPTAFYLCASSIGAGTGEETQYFGPGTRLLVL.

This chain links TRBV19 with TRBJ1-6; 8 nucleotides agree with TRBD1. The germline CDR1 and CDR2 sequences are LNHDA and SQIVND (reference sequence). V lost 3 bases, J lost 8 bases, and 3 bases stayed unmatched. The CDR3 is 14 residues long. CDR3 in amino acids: CASSIGQGYSPLHF. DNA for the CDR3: TGTGCCAGTAGTATCGGACAGGGATATTCACCCCTCCACTTT.

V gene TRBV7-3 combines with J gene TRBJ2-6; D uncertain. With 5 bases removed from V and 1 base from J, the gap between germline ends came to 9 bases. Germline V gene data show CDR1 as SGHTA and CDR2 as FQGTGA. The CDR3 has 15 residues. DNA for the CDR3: TGTGCCAGCAGCCGACTGGGATCTGGGGCCAACGTCCTGACTTTC. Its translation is CASSRLGSGANVLTF. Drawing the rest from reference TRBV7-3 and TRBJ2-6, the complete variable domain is GAGVSQTPSNKVTEKGKYVELRCDPISGHTALYWYRQSLGQGPEFLIYFQGTGAADDSGLPNDRFFAVRPEGSVSTLKIQRTERGDSAVYLCASSRLGSGANVLTFGAGSRLTVL.

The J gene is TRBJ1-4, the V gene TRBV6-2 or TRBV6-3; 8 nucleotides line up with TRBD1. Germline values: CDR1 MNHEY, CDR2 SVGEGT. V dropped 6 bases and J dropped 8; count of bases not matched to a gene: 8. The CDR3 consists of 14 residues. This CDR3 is CASRLGDRREKLFF. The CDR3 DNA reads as TGTGCCAGCAGGCTCGGGGACAGGCGGGAAAAACTGTTTTTT.

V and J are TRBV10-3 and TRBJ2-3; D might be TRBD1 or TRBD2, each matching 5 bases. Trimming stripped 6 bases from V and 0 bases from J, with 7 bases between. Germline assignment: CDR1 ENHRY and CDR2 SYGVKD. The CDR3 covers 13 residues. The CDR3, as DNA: TGTGCCATCAGGGGGGTTAGCACAGATACGCAGTATTTT. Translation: CAIRGVSTDTQYF.

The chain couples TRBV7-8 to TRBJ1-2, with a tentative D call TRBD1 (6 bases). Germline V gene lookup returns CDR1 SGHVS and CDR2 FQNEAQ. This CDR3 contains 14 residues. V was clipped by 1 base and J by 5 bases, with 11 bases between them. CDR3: CASSLGHREYGYTF. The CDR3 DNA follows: TGTGCCAGCAGCTTAGGTCACAGGGAGTATGGCTACACCTTC. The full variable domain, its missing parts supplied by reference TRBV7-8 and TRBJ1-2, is GAGVSQSPRYKVAKRGQDVALRCDPISGHVSLFWYQQALGQGPEFLTYFQNEAQLDKSGLPSDRFFAERPEGSVSTLKIQRTQQEDSAVYLCASSLGHREYGYTFGSGTRLTVV.

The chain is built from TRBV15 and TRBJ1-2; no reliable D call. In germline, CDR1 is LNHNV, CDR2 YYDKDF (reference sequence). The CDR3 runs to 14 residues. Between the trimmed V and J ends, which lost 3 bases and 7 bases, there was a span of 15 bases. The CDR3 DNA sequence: TGTGCCACCAGCAGCGACTTCGCGGCCCTTGGCTACACCTTC. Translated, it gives CATSSDFAALGYTF.

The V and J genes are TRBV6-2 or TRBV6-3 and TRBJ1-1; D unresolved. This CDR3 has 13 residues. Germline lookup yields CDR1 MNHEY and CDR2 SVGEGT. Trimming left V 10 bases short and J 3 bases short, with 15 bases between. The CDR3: CATSREGYTEAFF. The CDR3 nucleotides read TGTGCCACCTCACGTGAGGGTTACACTGAAGCTTTCTTT.

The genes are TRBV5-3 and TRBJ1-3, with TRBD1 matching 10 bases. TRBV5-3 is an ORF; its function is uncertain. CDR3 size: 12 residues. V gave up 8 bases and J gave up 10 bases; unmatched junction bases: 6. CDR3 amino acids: CASSGDRGTIYF. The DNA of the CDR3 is TGTGCCAGCAGTGGGGACAGGGGTACCATATATTTT.

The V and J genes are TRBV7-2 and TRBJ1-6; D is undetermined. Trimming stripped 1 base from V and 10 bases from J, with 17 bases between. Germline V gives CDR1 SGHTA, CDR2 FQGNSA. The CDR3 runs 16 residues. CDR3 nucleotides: TGTGCCAGCAGCTTAGGGACGGCAAAACGGGGATCACCCCTCCACTTT. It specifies CASSLGTAKRGSPLHF.